This T cell receptor beta chain derives from a study of T cell repertoires in cytomegalovirus infection. On the study more broadly: Selection of CMV epitopes for the study included recently identified HLA-C-restricted and well-studied HLA-B-restricted ones.

Details on this clonotype: The antigen is unknown.

TCRdb processed the reads anew with MiXCR; each CDR3 protein has one entry. Of approximately 600,000 distinct CDR3 sequences in the sample, 40% were seen once. Germline V CDR1 and CDR2: MNHNY, SVGAGI (reference sequence). V lost 2 bases, J lost 0 bases, and 0 bases stayed unmatched. The CDR3 sequence is 15 residues long. Study-level results: Pooled public TCR beta family frequency picked out CMV carriers with the relevant HLA.

J is TRBJ2-3 and V is TRBV6-6; the match to TRBD1 covers 9 bases. This clonotype was sampled from a human donor in good health (CMV status not recorded). Some clones in this sample may be carry-over from other donors' samples. The sequencing used cultured PBMCs, collected from culture after CMV antigen stimulation. CDR3 in amino acids: CASSYGQGSTDTQYF. CDR3 nucleotide sequence: TGTGCCAGCAGTTACGGACAGGGGAGCACAGATACGCAGTATTTT.